This T cell receptor (beta chain) was obtained from a study of patients and donors after allogeneic stem cell transplantation. This clonotype was seen repeatedly, ten times or more. CDR3 length: 14 residues. V was clipped by 2 bases and J by 2 bases, with 9 bases between them. In germline, CDR1 is SGHTA, CDR2 FQGNSA. MiXCR was run by TCRdb on the RT-PCR reads, yielding one entry per CDR3 protein. The sample contains some 880,000 distinct CDR3 sequences, over 15% of which appear only once. The sample comprised blood, either unsorted or a sorted T cell fraction (not recorded which). The rearrangement joins TRBV7-2 to TRBJ1-1; D not resolved. The receptor was isolated from a human donor who was either an allogeneic HSCT recipient or a stem cell or donor lymphocyte infusion donor (not recorded which). It is not recorded whose cells these are; they may come from a transplant donor. The CDR3 coding sequence is TGTGCCAGCAGCTTAATAACATCAAACACTGAAGCTTTCTTT. Translation: CASSLITSNTEAFF.